This TCR beta chain emerged from a study of T cell repertoires in cytomegalovirus infection. Turning to the study itself: The study used recently identified HLA-C-restricted and well-studied HLA-B-restricted CMV epitopes.

Germline-derived CDR1 and CDR2 are MDHEN and SYDVKM. The CDR3 length is 13 residues. Trimming left V 4 bases short and J 5 bases short, with 11 bases between. In TCRdb, the reads were re-called with MiXCR into one record per CDR3 protein. The sample includes about a million distinct CDR3 sequences, less than 40% of them seen just once. A word on this clonotype: Antigen specificity is unknown.

General study findings and limits: Across the ex vivo response, the dominant clonotypes were HLA-C-restricted CMV-specific TCR beta clonotypes.

The sample in question was cultured CD8+ T cells from PBMCs, obtained from culture after CMV antigen stimulation. The source of this sequence is a human donor in good health (CMV status not recorded). Some clones in this sample may be carry-over from other donors' samples. The chain is built from TRBV28 and TRBJ2-5; maybe TRBD2 (5 bases). CDR3 loop: CASSSRDSETQYF. As DNA, the CDR3 is TGTGCCAGCAGTTCCCGGGATAGTGAGACCCAGTACTTC.